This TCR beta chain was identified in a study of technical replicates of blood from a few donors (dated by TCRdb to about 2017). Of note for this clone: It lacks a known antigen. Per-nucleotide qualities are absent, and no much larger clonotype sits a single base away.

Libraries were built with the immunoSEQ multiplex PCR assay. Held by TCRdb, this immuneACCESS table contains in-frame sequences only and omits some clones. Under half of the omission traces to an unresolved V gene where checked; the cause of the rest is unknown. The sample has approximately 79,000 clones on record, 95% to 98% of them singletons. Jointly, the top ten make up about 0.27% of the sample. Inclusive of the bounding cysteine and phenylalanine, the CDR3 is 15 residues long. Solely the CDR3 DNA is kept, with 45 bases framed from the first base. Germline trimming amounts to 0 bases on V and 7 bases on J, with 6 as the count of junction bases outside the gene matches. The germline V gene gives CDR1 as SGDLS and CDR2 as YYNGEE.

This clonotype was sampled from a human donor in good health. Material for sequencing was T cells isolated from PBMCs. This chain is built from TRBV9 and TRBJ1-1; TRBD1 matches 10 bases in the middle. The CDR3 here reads CASSVGGQGLGEAFF. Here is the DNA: TGTGCCAGCAGCGTAGGGGGACAGGGGTTAGGTGAAGCTTTCTTT. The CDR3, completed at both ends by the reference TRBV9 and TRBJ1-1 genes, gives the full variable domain DSGVTQTPKHLITATGQRVTLRCSPRSGDLSVYWYQQSLDQGLQFLIQYYNGEERAKGNILERFSAQQFPDLHSELNLSSLELGDSALYFCASSVGGQGLGEAFFGQGTRLTVV.